This T cell receptor (beta chain) was identified in a study of shared clonotypes between healthy human individuals. CDR1 and CDR2 from the germline V gene are MDHEN and SYDVKM. The CDR3 runs 13 residues. J was trimmed by 4 bases and V by 8 bases; bases with no gene match: 8. Study outcomes and limitations: Roughly 5.3% of naive CD4 clonotypes were common to a few donors. Naive subsets generally exceeded memory subsets in estimated richness. Despite large depth, rarefaction showed incomplete sorted-subset sequencing.

At a deep level, the assay was run. Some clones are missing from TCRdb's copy, which holds only in-frame ones; the method was immunoSEQ multiplex PCR. The table records around 350,000 clones, 73% of them present only once. Remarks on this clone: Its antigen is not known.

This clonotype was sampled from a man younger than 45 in good health. The sequencing sample was made of memory CD4+ T cells sorted from blood. The sample's subset: CD45RA-negative fraction. The chain links TRBV28 to TRBJ2-7, with 7 positions matching TRBD1. This chain's CDR3 is CASRGQARYEQYF. CDR3 nucleotides: TGTGCCAGCCGCGGACAGGCCCGATACGAGCAGTACTTC.